One TCR beta chain is described in this entry. The data originate from a study of blood T cell repertoires in COVID-19. As for the study in general: Some COVID-19 samples were acute and others convalescent; all came from the United States, Italy and Spain.

The authors' processing: By means of reference gene primer amplification, nucleated cell counts were estimated. Sequencing was performed with immunoSEQ multiplex PCR; in TCRdb, only in-frame clones are kept and a portion is missing. V and J calls and clone size come straight from that table; D and trimming were deduced from the DNA. The data show about 220,000 clones, around 84% seen once. Trimming shortened V by 8 bases and J by 2 bases, and 19 bases separated the two germline ends. CDR1 and CDR2 from the germline V gene are SGHNT and YENEEA. The CDR3 extends over 15 amino acids. Sequencing was done on a sample of peripheral blood. This TCR was recovered from a human donor in a cohort sampled during active COVID-19. The chain links TRBV11-3 to TRBJ2-7; D is ambiguous. The CDR3: CASAPLGIEPYEQYF. The CDR3 bases are TGTGCCAGCGCTCCTCTCGGTATAGAACCCTACGAGCAGTACTTC.